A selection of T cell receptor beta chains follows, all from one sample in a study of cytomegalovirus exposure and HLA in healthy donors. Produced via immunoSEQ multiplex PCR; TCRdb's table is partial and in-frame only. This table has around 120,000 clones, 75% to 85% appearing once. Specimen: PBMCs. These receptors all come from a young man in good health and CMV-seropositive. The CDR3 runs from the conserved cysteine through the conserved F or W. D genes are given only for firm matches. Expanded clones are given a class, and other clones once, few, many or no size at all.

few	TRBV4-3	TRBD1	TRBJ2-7	TGCGCCAGCAGCCACCGGGACAGGGGCTACGAGCAGTACTTC	CASSHRDRGYEQYF
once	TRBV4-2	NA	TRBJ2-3	TGTGCCAGCAGCCAAACTCTAGAGAATACGCAGTATTTT	CASSQTLENTQYF
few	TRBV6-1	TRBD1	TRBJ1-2	TGTGCCAGCAGCCTTCGACAGGGGAACGACTATGGCTACACCTTC	CASSLRQGNDYGYTF
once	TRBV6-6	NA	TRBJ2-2	TGTGCCAGCAGTTACTTAGGGGAGGACACCGGGGAGCTGTTTTTT	CASSYLGEDTGELFF
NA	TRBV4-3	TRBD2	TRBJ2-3	TGCGCCAGCAGCCCCGGACTAGCGGGGGGGACTAGCACAGATACGCAGTATTTT	CASSPGLAGGTSTDTQYF
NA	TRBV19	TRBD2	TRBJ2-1	TGTGCCAGCAGAGCGGGGAGAAACGCCTACAATGAGCAGTTCTTC	CASRAGRNAYNEQFF
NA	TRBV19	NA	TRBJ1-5	TGTGCCAGTAACCCAGGGGAATATAGCAATCAGCCCCAGCATTTT	CASNPGEYSNQPQHF
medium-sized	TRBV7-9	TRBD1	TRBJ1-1	TGTGCCAGCAGCTGGGGACAGCTACCCGATGAAGCTTTCTTT	CASSWGQLPDEAFF
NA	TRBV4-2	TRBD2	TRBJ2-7	TGTGCCAGCAGCCAAGGGCTAGCGGGAACCTACGAGCAGTACTTC	CASSQGLAGTYEQYF
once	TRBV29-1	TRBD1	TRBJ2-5	TGCAGCGTGAACGGACAGGGATCCCTAGAGACCCAGTACTTC	CSVNGQGSLETQYF
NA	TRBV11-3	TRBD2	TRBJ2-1	TGTGCCAGCAGCCTAAATAGCGGGAGAAGTTATGAGCAGTTCTTC	CASSLNSGRSYEQFF
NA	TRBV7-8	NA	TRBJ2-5	TGTGCCAGCAGCTTAGACAGGCAAGAGACCCAGTACTTC	CASSLDRQETQYF
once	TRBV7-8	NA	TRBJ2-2	TGTGCCAGCAGCCTCGACAGGGAACACAAGCGGGAGTATTCCGGGGAGCTGTTTTTT	CASSLDREHKREYSGELFF
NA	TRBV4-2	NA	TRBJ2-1	TGTGCCAGCAGCCAACGCTCAAACCTAGGATCCTACAATGAGCAGTTCTTC	CASSQRSNLGSYNEQFF
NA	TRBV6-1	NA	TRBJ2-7	TGTGCCAGCAGTGAAGGAGGAACTTACGAGCAGTACTTC	CASSEGGTYEQYF
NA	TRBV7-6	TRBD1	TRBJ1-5	TGTGCCAGCAGCTCGGGGACAGGGGGCGGACAGCCCCAGCATTTT	CASSSGTGGGQPQHF
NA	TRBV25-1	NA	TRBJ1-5	TGTGCCAGCAGTGGGAGGAAACAGGGCCAGCCCCAGCATTTT	CASSGRKQGQPQHF
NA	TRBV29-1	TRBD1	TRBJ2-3	TGCAGCGCCGCCCCCGGGACAGGATACACAGATACGCAGTATTTT	CSAAPGTGYTDTQYF
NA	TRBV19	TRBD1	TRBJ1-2	TGTGCCAGTAGCCAAGGGGGCGGCTACACCTTC	CASSQGGGYTF
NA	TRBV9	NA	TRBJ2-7	TGTGCCAGCAGCCCGACAGGAATTCCCGCTGAGGAGCAGTACTTC	CASSPTGIPAEEQYF
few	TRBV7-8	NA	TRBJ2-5	TGTGCCAGCAGTTCACTAGGAATATATCAAGAGACCCAGTACTTC	CASSSLGIYQETQYF
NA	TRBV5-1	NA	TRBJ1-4	TGCGCCAGCAGCTTAGGGGACATGGATTACGAAAAACTGTTTTTT	CASSLGDMDYEKLFF
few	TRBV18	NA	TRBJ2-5	TGTGCCAGCTCACCACGCAGGGGAGCAGGAGTGGAGACCCAGTACTTC	CASSPRRGAGVETQYF
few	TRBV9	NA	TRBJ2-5	TGTGCCAGCAGCGTAGGGCGGGCCGGGGTTTTAGAGACCCAGTACTTC	CASSVGRAGVLETQYF
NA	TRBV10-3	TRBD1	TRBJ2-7	TGTGCCATTAGGACAGGGCTCTACGAGCAGTACTTC	CAIRTGLYEQYF
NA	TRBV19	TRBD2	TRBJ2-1	TGTGCCAGTAGTATGCGGGGGGGAGACAATGAGCAGTTCTTC	CASSMRGGDNEQFF
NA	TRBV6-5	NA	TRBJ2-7	TGTGCCAGCAGTTACTCGGGGGCGGCGGCTAACTACGAGCAGTACTTC	CASSYSGAAANYEQYF
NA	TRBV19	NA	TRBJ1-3	TGTGCCAGTAGTATTTCTCAGGTATCTGGAAACACCATATATTTT	CASSISQVSGNTIYF
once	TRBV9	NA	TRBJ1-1	TGTGCCAGCAGCGGCGGCAGGGGATTGTATGAAGCTTTCTTT	CASSGGRGLYEAFF